Listed below are T cell receptor beta chains from one sample, sequenced in a study of blood T cell repertoires in COVID-19. Only in-frame clones appear in the TCRdb table, and some are missing; sequencing was by immunoSEQ multiplex PCR. This table has 280,000 or so clones, 75% to 90% appearing once. Sequencing input: peripheral blood. These receptor sequences come from a woman in her sixties or seventies with acute or convalescent COVID-19. Both conserved end residues are part of each CDR3. Each record gives: J gene, D gene, V gene, CDR3 protein. The D gene is left open where the match is weak.

>TRBJ1-2|NA|TRBV9
CASSVGQGRNGYTF
>TRBJ2-2|TRBD1|TRBV2
CARARDRGSGELFF
>TRBJ1-3|NA|TRBV18
CASSPPGGSGNTIYF
>TRBJ1-1|NA|TRBV7-2
CASSPVQGLTEAFF
>TRBJ1-1|NA|TRBV27
CASSPLTGREAFF
>TRBJ2-7|TRBD2|TRBV6-5
CASSYGSSGGTEQYF
>TRBJ2-1|TRBD2|TRBV10-3
CAISDGLAGDYNEQFF
>TRBJ1-6|TRBD1|TRBV15
CATSGTAYNSPLHF
>TRBJ1-2|NA|TRBV6-5
CASSNGGGNSYGYTF
>TRBJ2-1|NA|TRBV28
CASSLGLGQFF
>TRBJ2-1|TRBD2|TRBV5-1
CASSLLTSGGSNEQFF
>TRBJ2-7|NA|TRBV12-3/TRBV12-4
CASSSGGLYEQYF
>TRBJ2-7|NA|TRBV3-1/TRBV3-2
CASSQTGTYEQYF
>TRBJ2-2|TRBD2|TRBV19
CASSTGLAANTGELFF
>TRBJ2-3|NA|TRBV11-1
CASSSRDSITDTQYF
>TRBJ1-1|NA|TRBV20-1
CSASWQGNTEAFF
>TRBJ1-2|NA|TRBV5-6
CASRRRPPDKFGYTF
>TRBJ2-5|NA|TRBV7-2
CASSSAGRQETQYF
>TRBJ1-1|NA|TRBV5-1
CASSLDGGVLNTEAFF
>TRBJ2-5|NA|TRBV7-9
CASSRSQETQYF
>TRBJ2-2|NA|TRBV5-1
CASSLGAANTGELFF
>TRBJ2-3|TRBD2|TRBV5-1
CASSFGRGVTDTQYF
>TRBJ1-2|NA|TRBV4-3
CASSRIGVDNYGYTF
>TRBJ2-7|TRBD2|TRBV5-6
CASSLYFGGLAGSSYEQYF
>TRBJ2-7|TRBD1|TRBV6-7
CASSTTGGTGVCEQYF
>TRBJ1-2|NA|TRBV21-1
CASSKVWPGGHYGYTF
>TRBJ2-1|NA|TRBV19
CANARSEQFF
>TRBJ1-1|NA|TRBV5-4
CASSLGQRLNTEAFF
>TRBJ2-1|NA|TRBV2
CARARGNEQFF
>TRBJ2-1|NA|TRBV27
CASSFGGAYNEQFF
>TRBJ1-6|NA|TRBV30
CAWSPVRNSPLHF
>TRBJ1-1|NA|TRBV19
CASSFTRGTEAFF